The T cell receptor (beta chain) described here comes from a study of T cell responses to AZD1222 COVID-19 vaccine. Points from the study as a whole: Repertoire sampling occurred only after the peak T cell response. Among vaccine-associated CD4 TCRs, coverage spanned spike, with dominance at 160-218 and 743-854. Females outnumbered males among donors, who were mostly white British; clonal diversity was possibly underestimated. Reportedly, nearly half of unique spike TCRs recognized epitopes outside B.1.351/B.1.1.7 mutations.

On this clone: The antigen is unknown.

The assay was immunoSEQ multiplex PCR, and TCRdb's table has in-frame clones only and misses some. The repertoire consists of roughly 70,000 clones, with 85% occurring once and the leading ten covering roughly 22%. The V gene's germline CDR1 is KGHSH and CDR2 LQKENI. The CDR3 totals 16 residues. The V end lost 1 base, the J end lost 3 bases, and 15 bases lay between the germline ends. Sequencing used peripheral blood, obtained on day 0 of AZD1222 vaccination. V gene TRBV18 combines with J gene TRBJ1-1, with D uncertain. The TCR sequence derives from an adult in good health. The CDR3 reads CASSPLLGLQDTEAFF. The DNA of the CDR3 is TGTGCCAGCTCACCACTTTTAGGGTTGCAGGACACTGAAGCTTTCTTT.